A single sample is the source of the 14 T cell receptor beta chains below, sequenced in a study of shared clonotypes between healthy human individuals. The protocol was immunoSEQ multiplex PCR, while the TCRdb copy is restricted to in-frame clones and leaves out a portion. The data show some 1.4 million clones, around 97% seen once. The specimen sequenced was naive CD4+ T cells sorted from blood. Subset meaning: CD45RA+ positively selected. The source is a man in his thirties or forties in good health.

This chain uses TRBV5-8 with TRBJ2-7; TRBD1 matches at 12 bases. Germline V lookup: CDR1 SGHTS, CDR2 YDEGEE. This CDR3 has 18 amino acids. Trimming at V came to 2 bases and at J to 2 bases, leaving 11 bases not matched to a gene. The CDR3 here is CASSFLFGTGGYTYEQYF. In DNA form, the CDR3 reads TGTGCCAGCAGCTTCTTGTTTGGGACAGGGGGCTACACCTACGAGCAGTACTTC.

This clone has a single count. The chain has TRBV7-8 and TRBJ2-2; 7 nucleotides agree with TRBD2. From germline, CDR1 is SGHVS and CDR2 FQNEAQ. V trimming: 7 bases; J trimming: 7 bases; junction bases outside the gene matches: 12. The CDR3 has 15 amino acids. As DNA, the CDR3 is TGTGCCAGCACCCTCAGACTAGCCATCGGCGGGGAGCTGTTTTTT. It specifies CASTLRLAIGGELFF.

This CDR3 reads CASSLGLAGYTDTQYF. CDR3 nucleotide sequence: TGTGCCAGCAGCTTAGGACTAGCGGGGTACACAGATACGCAGTATTTT. V and J are TRBV7-7 and TRBJ2-3; 11 bases fit TRBD2. V dropped 1 base and J dropped 2; count of bases not matched to a gene: 2. The V gene's germline CDR1 is SSHAT and CDR2 FNYEAQ (reference sequence). The length of the CDR3 is 16 residues.

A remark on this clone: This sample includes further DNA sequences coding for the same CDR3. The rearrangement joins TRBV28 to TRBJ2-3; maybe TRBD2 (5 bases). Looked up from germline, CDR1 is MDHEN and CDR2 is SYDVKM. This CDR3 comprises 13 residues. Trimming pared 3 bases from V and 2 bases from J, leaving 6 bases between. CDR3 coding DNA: TGTGCCAGCAGTTTGCGGGTCACAGATACGCAGTATTTT. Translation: CASSLRVTDTQYF.

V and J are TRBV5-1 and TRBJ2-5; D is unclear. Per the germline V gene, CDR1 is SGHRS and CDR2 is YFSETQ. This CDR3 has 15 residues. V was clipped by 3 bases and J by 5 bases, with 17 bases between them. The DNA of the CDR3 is TGCGCCAGCAGCTCGTTTGCTAGTCAGCCTGAGACCCAGTACTTC. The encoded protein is CASSSFASQPETQYF.

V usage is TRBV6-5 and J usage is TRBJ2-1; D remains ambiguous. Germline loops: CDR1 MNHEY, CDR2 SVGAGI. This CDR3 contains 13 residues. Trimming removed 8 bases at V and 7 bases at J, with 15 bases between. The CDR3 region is CASLAGGNNEQFF. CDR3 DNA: TGTGCCAGCCTTGCTGGCGGCAATAATGAGCAGTTCTTC.

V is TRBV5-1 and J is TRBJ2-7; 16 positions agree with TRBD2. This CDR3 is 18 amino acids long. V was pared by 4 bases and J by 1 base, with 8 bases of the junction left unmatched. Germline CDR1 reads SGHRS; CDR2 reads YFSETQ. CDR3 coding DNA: TGCGCCAGCAGCGGGGGACTAGCGGGAGGGCCAGGGTCCTACGAGCAGTACTTC. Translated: CASSGGLAGGPGSYEQYF.

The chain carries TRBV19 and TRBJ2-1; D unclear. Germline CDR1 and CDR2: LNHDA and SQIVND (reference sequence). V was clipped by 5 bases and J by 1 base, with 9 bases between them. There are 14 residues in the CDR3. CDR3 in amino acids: CASSEGISYNEQFF. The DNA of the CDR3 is TGTGCCAGTAGTGAAGGTATTTCCTACAATGAGCAGTTCTTC.

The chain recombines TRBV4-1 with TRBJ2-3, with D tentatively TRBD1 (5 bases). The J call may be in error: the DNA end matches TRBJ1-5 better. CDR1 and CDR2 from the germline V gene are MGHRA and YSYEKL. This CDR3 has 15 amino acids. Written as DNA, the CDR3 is TGCGCCAGCAGCGATATTGAGGGGACTAGCCTAACGCAGCATTTT. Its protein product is CASSDIEGTSLTQHF.

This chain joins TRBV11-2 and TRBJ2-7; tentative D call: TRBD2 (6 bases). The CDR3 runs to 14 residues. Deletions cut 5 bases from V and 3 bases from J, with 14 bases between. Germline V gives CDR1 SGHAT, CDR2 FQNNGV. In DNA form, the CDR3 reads TGTGCCAGCAGCCCGGGACTTCTAGACTACGAGCAGTACTTC. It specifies CASSPGLLDYEQYF.

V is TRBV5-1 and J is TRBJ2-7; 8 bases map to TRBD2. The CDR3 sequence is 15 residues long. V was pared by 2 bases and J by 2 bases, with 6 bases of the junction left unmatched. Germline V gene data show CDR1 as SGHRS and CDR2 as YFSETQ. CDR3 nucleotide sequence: TGCGCCAGCAGCTTAGGACTAGCCATGACCTACGAGCAGTACTTC. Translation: CASSLGLAMTYEQYF.

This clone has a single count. The chain's CDR3 is CASSPLGWTAKETQYF. For the CDR3, the DNA is TGTGCCAGCAGCCCCTTGGGATGGACGGCGAAAGAGACCCAGTACTTC. The chain links TRBV7-7 to TRBJ2-5, with D unresolved. There are 16 residues in the CDR3. Germline V gene sequence: CDR1 SSHAT, CDR2 FNYEAQ (reference sequence). Deletions cut 5 bases from V and 3 bases from J, with 19 bases between.

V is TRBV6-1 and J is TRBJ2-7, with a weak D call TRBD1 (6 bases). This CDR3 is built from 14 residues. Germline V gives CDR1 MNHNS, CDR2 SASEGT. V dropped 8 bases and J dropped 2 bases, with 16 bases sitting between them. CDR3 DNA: TGTGCCAGCGGGTACCTAGGGACAACCTACGAGCAGTACTTC. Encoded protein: CASGYLGTTYEQYF.

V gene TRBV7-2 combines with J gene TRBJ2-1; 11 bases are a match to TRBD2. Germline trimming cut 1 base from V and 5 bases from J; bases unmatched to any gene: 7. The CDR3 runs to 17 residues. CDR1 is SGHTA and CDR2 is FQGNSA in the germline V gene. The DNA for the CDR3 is TGTGCCAGCAGCTTAGTGGTTTTAGCGGGAGGGCACAATGAGCAGTTCTTC. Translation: CASSLVVLAGGHNEQFF.